One T cell receptor (beta chain) is described in this entry. Antigen unknown. The record originates from a study of cytomegalovirus exposure and HLA in healthy donors. PCR employed 60 Vbeta and 13 Jbeta primers. Method: immunoSEQ multiplex PCR; TCRdb's copy keeps in-frame clones and lacks some. There are 150,000 to 200,000 clones in the sample; more than 70% occur only once, and roughly 7.8% lies in the top ten. Study-wide findings and caveats: Apparent HLA restriction characterized most CMV-associated TCR beta chains in a later analysis. The study found most TCR sequences rare, yet found some public TCRs in many donors.

The length of the CDR3 is 15 residues. The germline V gene encodes CDR1 SGHTA and CDR2 FQGNSA. J gave up 0 bases and V 3 bases, and 4 bases lay outside the gene matches. The material sequenced was PBMCs. The rearrangement links TRBV7-2 to TRBJ1-1, with 7 bases fitting TRBD1. This clonotype originated in a woman aged 40 to 50 in good health and CMV-seropositive. The CDR3 spells CASSLGTGVNTEAFF. CDR3 nucleotide sequence: TGTGCCAGCAGCTTGGGTACAGGGGTGAACACTGAAGCTTTCTTT.